These T cell receptor beta chains were read from a single sample in a study of blood T cell repertoires in COVID-19. The repertoire was sequenced with immunoSEQ multiplex PCR; TCRdb's copy has only in-frame clones and lacks some. The sample includes about 200,000 clones, approximately 86% of them seen just once. The sample was PBMCs or T cells enriched from blood (not recorded which). The origin of the receptors is a middle-aged woman with acute COVID-19. The CDR3 runs from the conserved cysteine through the conserved F or W. A D gene is named only where the DNA matches it firmly. The size entry is marked missing in some rows and otherwise reads once, few, many or a size class.

D gene	clone size	V gene	J gene	CDR3 protein	CDR3 DNA
TRBD1	.	TRBV18	TRBJ2-5	CASSPPGTAQETQYF	TGTGCCAGCTCACCACCGGGGACAGCCCAAGAGACCCAGTACTTC
TRBD1	once	TRBV18	TRBJ1-1	CASSPGQGRETEAFF	TGTGCCAGCTCACCGGGACAGGGGAGAGAAACTGAAGCTTTCTTT
.	.	TRBV28	TRBJ2-7	CASRTLRGEQYF	TGTGCCAGCAGGACCTTACGGGGCGAGCAGTACTTC
.	.	TRBV24-1	TRBJ2-7	CATSDGQGDLNEQYF	TGTGCCACCAGTGATGGCCAGGGGGACTTGAACGAGCAGTACTTC
.	.	TRBV5-1	TRBJ2-7	CASSLNGISYEQYF	TGCGCCAGCAGCTTGAACGGGATCTCCTACGAGCAGTACTTC
.	.	TRBV30	TRBJ1-5	CAWSGGPGPQHF	TGTGCCTGGAGTGGGGGGCCAGGGCCCCAGCATTTT
TRBD1	.	TRBV5-1	TRBJ2-1	CASSLARGQGVEQFF	TGCGCCAGCAGCTTGGCCCGGGGACAGGGGGTCGAGCAGTTCTTC
.	.	TRBV21-1	TRBJ2-1	CASSKAAGTGIHNEQFF	TGTGCCAGCAGCAAAGCGGCGGGTACAGGGATCCACAATGAGCAGTTCTTC
TRBD1	.	TRBV13	TRBJ2-5	CASRGQQETQYF	TGTGCCAGCAGGGGACAGCAAGAGACCCAGTACTTC
.	.	TRBV28	TRBJ2-7	CASSHPVPYEQYF	TGTGCCAGCAGTCACCCGGTACCTTACGAGCAGTACTTC
.	few	TRBV29-1	TRBJ1-2	CSVEQGRGGYTF	TGCAGCGTTGAGCAGGGTCGTGGTGGCTACACCTTC
.	.	TRBV19	TRBJ2-1	CASTRSISYNEQFF	TGTGCCAGTACCCGGTCAATCTCCTACAATGAGCAGTTCTTC
.	once	TRBV7-6	TRBJ1-1	CASSLSENTEAFF	TGTGCCAGCAGCTTAAGCGAGAACACTGAAGCTTTCTTT
.	few	TRBV2	TRBJ1-1	CASSPGGWTEAFF	TGTGCCAGCAGTCCCGGGGGGTGGACTGAAGCTTTCTTT
.	.	TRBV2	TRBJ2-2	CASSNSNTGELFF	TGTGCCAGCAGTAACAGCAACACCGGGGAGCTGTTTTTT
.	.	TRBV15	TRBJ2-5	CATSRRAGRSDRETQYF	TGTGCCACCAGCAGAAGGGCGGGACGCTCGGACCGAGAGACCCAGTACTTC
TRBD1	.	TRBV27	TRBJ2-7	CASSRSGTGINEQYF	TGTGCCAGCAGTAGGTCCGGGACAGGGATAAACGAGCAGTACTTC
.	.	TRBV15	TRBJ1-2	CATSRDGGRANYGYTF	TGTGCCACCAGCAGAGATGGGGGCAGGGCGAACTATGGCTACACCTTC
.	.	TRBV28	TRBJ2-7	CASRGGGTYEQYF	TGTGCCAGCAGAGGCGGTGGAACCTACGAGCAGTACTTC
.	.	TRBV2	TRBJ2-6	CASIRTVSGANVLTF	TGTGCCAGTATAAGGACAGTGTCTGGGGCCAACGTCCTGACTTTC
TRBD2	.	TRBV5-4	TRBJ2-1	CASSLAGLAGGRGEQFF	TGTGCCAGCAGCTTGGCGGGACTAGCGGGGGGCCGGGGTGAGCAGTTCTTC
TRBD1	.	TRBV5-6	TRBJ2-5	CASSSGTGSTQYF	TGTGCCAGCAGTTCCGGGACAGGGTCAACCCAGTACTTC
.	.	TRBV9	TRBJ1-1	CASSVGSTGLAFF	TGTGCCAGCAGCGTAGGGTCCACAGGGTTAGCTTTCTTT
.	.	TRBV12-3/TRBV12-4	TRBJ1-1	CASSLSTVEAFF	TGTGCCAGCAGTTTATCTACAGTTGAAGCTTTCTTT
.	.	TRBV7-3	TRBJ1-2	CASSLIEVQLYGYTF	TGTGCCAGCAGCTTAATAGAGGTCCAGCTCTATGGCTACACCTTC
TRBD2	.	TRBV5-1	TRBJ2-2	CASSFLAGQTGELFF	TGCGCCAGCAGCTTTTTAGCGGGACAAACCGGGGAGCTGTTTTTT
.	.	TRBV5-1	TRBJ2-5	CASRRDLRVETQYF	TGCGCCAGTAGACGAGACCTGAGGGTGGAGACCCAGTACTTC
.	.	TRBV25-1	TRBJ2-7	CASGGTEVYEQYF	TGTGCCAGCGGCGGGACAGAAGTCTACGAGCAGTACTTC
.	.	TRBV7-9	TRBJ2-6	CASSFRGSGSGANVLTF	TGTGCCAGCAGCTTCAGGGGCTCAGGCTCTGGGGCCAACGTCCTGACTTTC
.	once	TRBV5-1	TRBJ2-2	CASNLFTGSTGELFF	TGCGCCAGCAACCTTTTCACAGGGTCCACCGGGGAGCTGTTTTTT
TRBD2	.	TRBV9	TRBJ2-5	CASSPRGGGSILETQYF	TGTGCCAGCAGCCCAAGAGGTGGCGGGAGTATCCTAGAGACCCAGTACTTC
TRBD1	.	TRBV12-5	TRBJ1-2	CASGPDRGSAYGYTF	TGTGCTAGTGGTCCCGACAGGGGGTCGGCGTATGGCTACACCTTC
.	once	TRBV27	TRBJ1-5	CASSLSGTGGQPQHF	TGTGCCAGCAGTTTATCGGGGACGGGGGGCCAGCCCCAGCATTTT
TRBD1	.	TRBV5-6	TRBJ1-5	CASSHRGLGRPQHF	TGTGCCAGCAGCCACAGGGGCTTGGGGAGGCCCCAGCATTTT
.	.	TRBV27	TRBJ1-2	CASSPRTAPLYPYGYTF	TGTGCCAGCAGTCCGAGGACTGCCCCCCTGTATCCTTATGGCTACACCTTC
.	.	TRBV5-6	TRBJ1-3	CASSPSANGNTIYF	TGTGCCAGCAGCCCGTCCGCTAATGGAAACACCATATATTTT
TRBD2	.	TRBV28	TRBJ2-1	CASSLSLGARASGRNYNEQFF	TGTGCCAGCAGTTTATCGTTAGGGGCCAGGGCTAGCGGGAGGAATTACAATGAGCAGTTCTTC
.	.	TRBV6-1	TRBJ2-1	CASSGGRTGSYNEQFF	TGTGCCAGCAGTGGGGGAAGGACGGGATCCTACAATGAGCAGTTCTTC
TRBD1	.	TRBV10-2	TRBJ2-6	CASRDRSPSGANVLTF	TGCGCCAGCCGGGACAGGAGCCCCTCTGGGGCCAACGTCCTGACTTTC
.	.	TRBV10-1	TRBJ2-5	CASSRGLQETQYF	TGCGCCAGCAGCAGGGGATTACAAGAGACCCAGTACTTC
.	.	TRBV28	TRBJ1-3	CASSGQPIRSGNTIYF	TGTGCCAGCAGTGGACAACCCATTCGCTCTGGAAACACCATATATTTT
TRBD2	.	TRBV4-1	TRBJ2-5	CASSPGLAGIQETQYF	TGCGCCAGCAGCCCGGGACTAGCGGGGATACAAGAGACCCAGTACTTC
TRBD2	.	TRBV11-2	TRBJ2-1	CASSPGLAGEQFF	TGTGCCAGCAGCCCGGGACTAGCGGGAGAGCAGTTCTTC
.	.	TRBV28	TRBJ2-3	CASRTGGADTQYF	TGTGCCAGCAGAACGGGGGGCGCAGATACGCAGTATTTT
.	.	TRBV27	TRBJ1-1	CASSPDPGGAGTEAFF	TGTGCCAGCAGTCCGGATCCGGGGGGCGCGGGCACTGAAGCTTTCTTT
.	.	TRBV3-1/TRBV3-2	TRBJ1-1	CASSKEPDRAFF	TGTGCCAGCAGCAAAGAACCCGACAGAGCTTTCTTT
TRBD1	.	TRBV7-9	TRBJ2-5	CASSRGTDQETQYF	TGTGCCAGCAGCCGAGGGACAGATCAAGAGACCCAGTACTTC
.	.	TRBV29-1	TRBJ2-7	CSVEDELTYEQYF	TGCAGCGTTGAAGATGAGCTTACCTACGAGCAGTACTTC
.	few	TRBV11-3	TRBJ2-1	CASSFATSRGYNEQFF	TGTGCCAGCAGCTTCGCGACATCCAGGGGCTACAATGAGCAGTTCTTC
.	.	TRBV11-2	TRBJ2-3	CASSLIGPPYF	TGTGCTAGCAGCTTAATTGGGCCGCCGTATTTT
.	.	TRBV7-8	TRBJ1-5	CASSLVEVNQPQHF	TGTGCCAGCAGCTTAGTGGAGGTAAATCAGCCCCAGCATTTT
TRBD2	.	TRBV28	TRBJ2-7	CASSLIAGVGYEQYF	TGTGCCAGCAGTTTAATCGCGGGAGTGGGCTACGAGCAGTACTTC
.	few	TRBV5-1	TRBJ2-3	CASKEIYPTDTQYF	TGCGCCAGCAAGGAGATTTACCCCACAGATACGCAGTATTTT
.	.	TRBV6-2/TRBV6-3	TRBJ2-5	CASSYGGQQETQYF	TGTGCCAGCAGTTACGGGGGCCAGCAAGAGACCCAGTACTTC
TRBD2	few	TRBV4-2	TRBJ2-5	CASSQDFRGGETQYF	TGTGCCAGCAGCCAAGACTTCCGGGGGGGAGAGACCCAGTACTTC
.	.	TRBV7-2	TRBJ2-1	CASSLRGGPPVGPNEQFF	TGTGCCAGCAGCCTTAGAGGGGGACCCCCCGTAGGGCCCAATGAGCAGTTCTTC
TRBD1	.	TRBV9	TRBJ2-2	CASSVWDSWEPTLGGELFF	TGTGCCAGCAGCGTATGGGACAGCTGGGAGCCTACCCTCGGCGGGGAGCTGTTTTTT